The rows below give T cell receptor beta chains drawn from one sample of a study of blood T cell repertoires in COVID-19. This table comes from immunoSEQ multiplex PCR, and its TCRdb copy is limited to in-frame clones, with some not included. The table shows about 220,000 clones, with around 91% occurring only once. The sample taken for sequencing was PBMCs or T cells enriched from blood (not recorded which). These TCRs come from a man under 40 who had been exposed to COVID-19. Each CDR3 is given with its conserved first and last residue. Fields, in order: D gene, CDR3 length, V gene, J gene, clone size, CDR3 DNA, CDR3 protein. D genes are given only for firm matches. Expanded clones are given a class, and other clones once, few, many or no size at all.

>.|14|TRBV6-2/TRBV6-3|TRBJ1-2|few
TGTGCCAGCAGTTCTACGGGTCGGGCGGGTGGCTACACCTTC
CASSSTGRAGGYTF
>.|14|TRBV12-5|TRBJ2-2|.
TGTGCTAGTGGTTTGGAGGGGGGGTACGGGGAGCTGTTTTTT
CASGLEGGYGELFF
>.|15|TRBV4-3|TRBJ1-2|.
TGCGCCAGCAGCCAAGATTTAGGGGTAGGCTATGGCTACACCTTC
CASSQDLGVGYGYTF
>TRBD2|17|TRBV11-3|TRBJ2-2|.
TGTGCCAGCAGCTCCATAAGGAGCGGGAGGAACACCGGGGAGCTGTTTTTT
CASSSIRSGRNTGELFF
>TRBD1|16|TRBV5-6|TRBJ2-3|.
TGTGCCAGCAGCTTCCTGGACAGGATCCCTTCGGATACGCAGTATTTT
CASSFLDRIPSDTQYF
>.|13|TRBV29-1|TRBJ1-3|.
TGCAGCGTTGAACTAAGCTCTGGAAACACCATATATTTT
CSVELSSGNTIYF
>.|15|TRBV4-3|TRBJ1-3|.
TGCGCCAGCAGCCAGGACAGTAGCTCTGGAAACACCATATATTTT
CASSQDSSSGNTIYF
>TRBD2|15|TRBV20-1|TRBJ2-3|once
TGCAGTGCTAGTTTTGGGACTAGGGGTTCAGATACGCAGTATTTT
CSASFGTRGSDTQYF
>.|14|TRBV5-6|TRBJ1-6|.
TGTGCCAGCAGCTTCAGGGCCCGAAATTCACCCCTCCACTTT
CASSFRARNSPLHF
>TRBD2|16|TRBV13|TRBJ2-1|.
TGTGCCAGCAGCCCAAGGACTAGCGGGGGTGGGTATGAGCAGTTCTTC
CASSPRTSGGGYEQFF
>.|13|TRBV11-3|TRBJ2-3|once
TGTGCCAGCAGCTTGAGGGTTCTGGATACGCAGTATTTT
CASSLRVLDTQYF
>TRBD1|16|TRBV27|TRBJ1-5|.
TGTGCCAGCGCTCCCCAGAGGACAGGGCGCAATCAGCCCCAGCATTTT
CASAPQRTGRNQPQHF
>.|16|TRBV4-1|TRBJ1-5|.
TGCGCCAGCAGCCAAGGGGAACAGGTCTCCAATCAGCCCCAGCATTTT
CASSQGEQVSNQPQHF
>TRBD1|14|TRBV10-1|TRBJ1-1|.
TGCGCCAGCAGTGAGTCGCGGGGACAGGGGGAAGCTTTCTTT
CASSESRGQGEAFF
>.|16|TRBV2|TRBJ1-3|.
TGTGCCAGCAGTAATCGCCAGTCTTCAACTGGAAACACCATATATTTT
CASSNRQSSTGNTIYF
>TRBD2|14|TRBV30|TRBJ2-5|.
TGTGCCTGGAGTGTACAAGCGGGGGCGGAGACCCAGTACTTC
CAWSVQAGAETQYF
>.|15|TRBV6-5|TRBJ1-3|.
TGTGCCAGCAGCGGACAGCTCGCCTATGGAAACACCATATATTTT
CASSGQLAYGNTIYF
>TRBD1|14|TRBV13|TRBJ1-6|.
TGTGCCAGCAAACAGGGGAGTTCTCTTTCACCCCTCCACTTT
CASKQGSSLSPLHF
>TRBD2|14|TRBV5-1|TRBJ2-7|once
TGCGCCAGCAGGACTAGCGGGGGGGCGGAGGAGCAGTACTTC
CASRTSGGAEEQYF
>TRBD2|15|TRBV14|TRBJ2-7|.
TGTGCCAGCAGCCAAGACCCTAGGACTAGTTGGGAGCAGTACTTC
CASSQDPRTSWEQYF
>TRBD2|14|TRBV20-1|TRBJ2-1|.
TGCAGTGCTAGTACGGGGGGGGCCTACAATGAGCAGTTCTTC
CSASTGGAYNEQFF
>.|11|TRBV20-1|TRBJ1-2|.
TGCAGTGCGGAGGGGATCTATGGCTACACCTTC
CSAEGIYGYTF
>TRBD1|15|TRBV5-1|TRBJ2-2|.
TGCGCCAGCACCCCGCTTTCAGGGGGAGCCGGGGAGCTGTTTTTT
CASTPLSGGAGELFF
>.|12|TRBV12-5|TRBJ2-7|once
TGTGCTAGTGGCCGTGAGTCCTACGAGCAGTACTTC
CASGRESYEQYF
>TRBD2|16|TRBV6-1|TRBJ2-7|.
TGTGCCAGCAGTGAAAAAGCGGGGGGGACCTCCTACGAGCAGTACTTC
CASSEKAGGTSYEQYF
>.|15|TRBV27|TRBJ1-5|.
TGTGCCAGCAGTTTATCGTGGGCGAGCAATCAGCCCCAGCATTTT
CASSLSWASNQPQHF
>.|12|TRBV29-1|TRBJ2-2|.
TGCAGCGGGACACTAACCGCCGGGGAGCTGTTTTTT
CSGTLTAGELFF
>.|12|TRBV24-1|TRBJ2-1|.
TGTGCCACCAGTGATTTTACTAATGAGCAGTTCTTC
CATSDFTNEQFF
>TRBD1|12|TRBV13|TRBJ1-1|once
TGTGCCAGCAGCTTCGGACAGGGAGAAGCTTTCTTT
CASSFGQGEAFF
>.|13|TRBV5-4|TRBJ1-5|.
TGTGCCAGCAGCTCGGACCAGGGCCAGCCCCAGCATTTT
CASSSDQGQPQHF
>TRBD2|15|TRBV3-1/TRBV3-2|TRBJ2-3|.
TGTGCCAGCAGCCAAGCTAGCGGGGGGGCGAATACGCAGTATTTT
CASSQASGGANTQYF
>TRBD1|14|TRBV3-1/TRBV3-2|TRBJ2-5|.
TGTGCCAGCAGGCTCACAGGGGGCGGAGAGACCCAGTACTTC
CASRLTGGGETQYF
>TRBD2|19|TRBV27|TRBJ2-3|.
TGTGCCAGCAGTCGGCCTTACTTTAGCGGGGAACGTGGCACAGATACGCAGTATTTT
CASSRPYFSGERGTDTQYF
>TRBD2|13|TRBV7-2|TRBJ2-1|.
TGTGCCAGCAGCTCCCTCCGAGCGGGGGAGCAGTTCTTC
CASSSLRAGEQFF
>TRBD1|12|TRBV29-1|TRBJ2-7|once
TGCAGCGTTCGACAGGGATCCTACGAGCAGTACTTC
CSVRQGSYEQYF
>.|13|TRBV3-1/TRBV3-2|TRBJ1-2|.
TGTGCCAGCAGCGCGACAGGCGACTATGGCTACACCTTC
CASSATGDYGYTF
>.|13|TRBV30|TRBJ1-2|.
TGTGCCTGGAGTTTACGGGGGGAACAAGGCTACACCTTC
CAWSLRGEQGYTF
>TRBD2|13|TRBV19|TRBJ2-3|.
TGTGCCAGCGAGAGCGGGGGCACAGATACGCAGTATTTT
CASESGGTDTQYF
>.|15|TRBV5-1|TRBJ1-1|.
TGCGCCAGCAGCTCGCGGGGAGGGATCAACACTGAAGCTTTCTTT
CASSSRGGINTEAFF
>.|14|TRBV9|TRBJ1-1|.
TGTGCCAGCAGCGTAGCTCCAGAGGCCACTGAAGCTTTCTTT
CASSVAPEATEAFF
>.|14|TRBV9|TRBJ2-3|.
TGTGCCAGCAGCGTAGCGGGGAGCACAGATACGCAGTATTTT
CASSVAGSTDTQYF
>.|15|TRBV10-3|TRBJ2-6|.
TGTGCCATCAGTTCAAATACAGGGGAGGCGGACGTCCTGACTTTC
CAISSNTGEADVLTF
>TRBD1|18|TRBV19|TRBJ1-4|.
TGTGCCAGTAGATCCCACCGGGACAGGGTGGGAATGCGTGAAAAACTGTTTTTT
CASRSHRDRVGMREKLFF
>TRBD2|16|TRBV24-1|TRBJ2-3|.
TGTGCCACCAGTGAAGGGACTAGCGGGAACACAGATACGCAGTATTTT
CATSEGTSGNTDTQYF
>.|13|TRBV6-5|TRBJ1-2|.
TGTGCCAGCTTAGGTTGGAGGGGCTATGGCTACACCTTC
CASLGWRGYGYTF
>.|15|TRBV2|TRBJ2-7|.
TGTGCCAGCGCCCCCACCTCGGCAGGGACCTACGAGCAGTACTTC
CASAPTSAGTYEQYF
>TRBD2|14|TRBV15|TRBJ2-7|.
TGTGCCACCAGCAGAGGGGGGGGCTCCTACGAGCAGTACTTC
CATSRGGGSYEQYF
>.|14|TRBV6-1|TRBJ2-7|.
TGTGCCAGCAGTGAAGAGGTCAGGGGCTACGAGCAGTACTTC
CASSEEVRGYEQYF
>TRBD2|17|TRBV7-6|TRBJ2-2|once
TGTGCCAGCAGCTTAGCGCGAACTAGCGGCTGGGCAGGGGAGCTGTTTTTT
CASSLARTSGWAGELFF
>TRBD1|17|TRBV7-2|TRBJ1-4|.
TGTGCCAGCAGCCCCAACGCTTGGACAGGGGGCTTTGAAAAACTGTTTTTT
CASSPNAWTGGFEKLFF
>.|12|TRBV12-3/TRBV12-4|TRBJ2-3|.
TGTGCCGCTGGCCGCTCCCAGGATACGCAGTATTTT
CAAGRSQDTQYF